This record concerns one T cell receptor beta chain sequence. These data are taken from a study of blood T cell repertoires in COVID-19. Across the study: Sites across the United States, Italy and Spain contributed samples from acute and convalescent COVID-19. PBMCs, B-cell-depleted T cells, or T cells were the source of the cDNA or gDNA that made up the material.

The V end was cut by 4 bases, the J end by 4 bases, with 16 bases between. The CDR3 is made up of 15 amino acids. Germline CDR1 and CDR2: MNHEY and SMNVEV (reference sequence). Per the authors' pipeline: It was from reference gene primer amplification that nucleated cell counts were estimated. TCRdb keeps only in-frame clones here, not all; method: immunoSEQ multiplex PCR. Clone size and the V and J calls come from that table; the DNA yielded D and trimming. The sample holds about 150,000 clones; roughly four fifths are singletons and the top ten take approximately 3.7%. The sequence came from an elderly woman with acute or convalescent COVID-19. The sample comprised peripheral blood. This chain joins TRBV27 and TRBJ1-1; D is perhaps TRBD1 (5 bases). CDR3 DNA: TGTGCCAGCAGTTATGGGCAGGGTTCGTTCACTGAAGCTTTCTTT. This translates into CASSYGQGSFTEAFF.